This T cell receptor (beta chain) was found in a study of T cell responses to AZD1222 COVID-19 vaccine. This clone is judged medium-sized. V dropped 3 bases and J dropped 4 bases, with 15 bases sitting between them. Per germline, CDR1 SNHLY and CDR2 FYNNEI. The CDR3 extends over 15 amino acids. Some clones are missing from TCRdb's copy, which holds only in-frame ones; the method was immunoSEQ multiplex PCR. The sample has roughly 49,000 clones; under 85% are singletons. V gene TRBV2 combines with J gene TRBJ2-5, with a tentative D call TRBD1 (7 bases). This material consisted of peripheral blood, taken on day 0 of MenACWY control vaccination. The TCR comes from an adult in good health. The chain's CDR3 is CASSDGGGGGETQYF. The CDR3 DNA reads TGTGCCAGCAGTGATGGAGGGGGCGGAGGAGAGACCCAGTACTTC.